This TCR beta chain came from a study of cytomegalovirus exposure and HLA in healthy donors. This CDR3 has 16 amino acids. CDR1 is SEHNR and CDR2 is FQNEAQ in the germline V gene (reference sequence). J was trimmed by 7 bases and V by 4 bases; bases with no gene match: 7. The PCR was carried out with 60 Vbeta primers and 13 Jbeta primers. The repertoire was sequenced with immunoSEQ multiplex PCR; TCRdb's copy has only in-frame clones and lacks some. This table holds 150,000 to 200,000 clones, around 75% found once. The sequence derives from a woman younger than 45 in good health and CMV-seropositive. Sequencing was performed on PBMCs. The chain carries TRBV7-9 and TRBJ2-1, with 13 bases identical to TRBD2. The CDR3 coding sequence is TGTGCCAGCAGCTCAATACTAGCGGGAGGGTCTAATGAGCAGTTCTTC. Translating gives CASSSILAGGSNEQFF.